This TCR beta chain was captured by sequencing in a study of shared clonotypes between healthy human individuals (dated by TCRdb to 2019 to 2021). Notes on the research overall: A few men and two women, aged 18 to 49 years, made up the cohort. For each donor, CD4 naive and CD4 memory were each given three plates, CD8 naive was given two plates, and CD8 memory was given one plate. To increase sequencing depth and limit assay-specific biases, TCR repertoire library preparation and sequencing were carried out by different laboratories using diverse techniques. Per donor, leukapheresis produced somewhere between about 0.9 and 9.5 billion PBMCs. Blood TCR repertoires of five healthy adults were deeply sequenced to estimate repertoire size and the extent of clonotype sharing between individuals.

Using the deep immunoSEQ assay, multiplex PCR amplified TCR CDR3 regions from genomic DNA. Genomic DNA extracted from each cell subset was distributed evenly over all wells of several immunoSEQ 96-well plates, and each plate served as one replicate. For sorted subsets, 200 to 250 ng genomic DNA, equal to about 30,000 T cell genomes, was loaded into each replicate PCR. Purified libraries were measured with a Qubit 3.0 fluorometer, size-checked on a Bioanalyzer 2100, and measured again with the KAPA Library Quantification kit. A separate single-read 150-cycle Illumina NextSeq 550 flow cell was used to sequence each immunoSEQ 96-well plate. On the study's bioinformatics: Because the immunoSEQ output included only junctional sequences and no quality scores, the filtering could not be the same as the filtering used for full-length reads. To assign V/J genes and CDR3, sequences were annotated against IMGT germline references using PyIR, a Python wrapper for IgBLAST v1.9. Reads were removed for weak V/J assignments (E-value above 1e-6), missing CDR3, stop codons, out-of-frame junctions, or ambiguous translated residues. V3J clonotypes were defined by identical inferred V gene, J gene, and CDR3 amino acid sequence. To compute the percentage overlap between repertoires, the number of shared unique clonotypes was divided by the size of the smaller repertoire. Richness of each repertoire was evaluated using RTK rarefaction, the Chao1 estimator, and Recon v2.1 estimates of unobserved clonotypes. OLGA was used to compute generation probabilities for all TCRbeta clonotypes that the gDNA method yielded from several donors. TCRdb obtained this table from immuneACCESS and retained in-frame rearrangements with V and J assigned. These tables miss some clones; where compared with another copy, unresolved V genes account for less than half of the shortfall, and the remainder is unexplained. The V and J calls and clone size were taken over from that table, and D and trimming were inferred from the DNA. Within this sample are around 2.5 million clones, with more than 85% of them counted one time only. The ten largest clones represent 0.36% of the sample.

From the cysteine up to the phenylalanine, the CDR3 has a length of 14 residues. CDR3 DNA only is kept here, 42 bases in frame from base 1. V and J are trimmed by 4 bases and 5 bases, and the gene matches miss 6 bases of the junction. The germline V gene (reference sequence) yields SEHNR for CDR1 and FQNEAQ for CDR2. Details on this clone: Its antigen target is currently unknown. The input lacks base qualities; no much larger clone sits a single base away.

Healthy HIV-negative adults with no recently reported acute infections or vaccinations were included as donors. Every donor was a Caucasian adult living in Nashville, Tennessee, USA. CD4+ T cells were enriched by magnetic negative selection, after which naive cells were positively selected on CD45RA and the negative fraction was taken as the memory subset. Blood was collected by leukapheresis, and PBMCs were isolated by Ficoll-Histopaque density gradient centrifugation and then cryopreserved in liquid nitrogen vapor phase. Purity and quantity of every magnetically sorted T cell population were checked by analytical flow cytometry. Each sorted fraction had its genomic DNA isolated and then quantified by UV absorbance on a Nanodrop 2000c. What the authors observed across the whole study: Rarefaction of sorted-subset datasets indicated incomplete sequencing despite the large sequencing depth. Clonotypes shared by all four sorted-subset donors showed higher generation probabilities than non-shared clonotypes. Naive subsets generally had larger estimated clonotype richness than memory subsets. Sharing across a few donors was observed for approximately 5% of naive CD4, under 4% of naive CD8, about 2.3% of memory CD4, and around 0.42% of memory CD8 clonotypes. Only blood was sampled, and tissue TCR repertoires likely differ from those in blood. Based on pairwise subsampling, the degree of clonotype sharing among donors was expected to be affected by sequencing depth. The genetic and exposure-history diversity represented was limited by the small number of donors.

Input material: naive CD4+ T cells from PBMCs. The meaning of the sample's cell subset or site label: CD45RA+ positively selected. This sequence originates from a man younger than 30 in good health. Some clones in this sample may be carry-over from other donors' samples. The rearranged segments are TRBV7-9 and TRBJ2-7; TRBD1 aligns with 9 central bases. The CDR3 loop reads CASSSETGGNEQYF. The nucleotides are TGTGCCAGCAGCTCCGAGACAGGGGGAAACGAGCAGTACTTC.